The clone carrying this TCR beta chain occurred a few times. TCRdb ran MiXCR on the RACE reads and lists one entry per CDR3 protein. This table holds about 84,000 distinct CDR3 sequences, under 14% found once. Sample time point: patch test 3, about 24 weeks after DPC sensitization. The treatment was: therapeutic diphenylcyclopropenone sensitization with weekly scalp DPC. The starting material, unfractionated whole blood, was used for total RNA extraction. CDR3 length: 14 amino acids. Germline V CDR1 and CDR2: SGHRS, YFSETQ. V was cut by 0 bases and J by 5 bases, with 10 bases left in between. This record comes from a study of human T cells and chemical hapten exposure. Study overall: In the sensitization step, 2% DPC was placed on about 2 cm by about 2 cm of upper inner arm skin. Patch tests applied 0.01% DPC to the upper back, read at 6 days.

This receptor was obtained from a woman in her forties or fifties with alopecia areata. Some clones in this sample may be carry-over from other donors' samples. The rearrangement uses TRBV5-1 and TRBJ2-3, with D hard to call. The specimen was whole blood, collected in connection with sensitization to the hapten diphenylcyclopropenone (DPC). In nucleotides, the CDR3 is TGCGCCAGCAGCTTGGGTGGACCCGGAGATACGCAGTATTTT. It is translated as CASSLGGPGDTQYF.